This T cell receptor (beta chain) was identified in a study of shared clonotypes between healthy human individuals (dated by TCRdb to between 2020 and 2021). For the study in its entirety: The cohort comprised two women and a few men aged 18 to 49 years. Libraries were prepared and TCR repertoires were sequenced by different laboratories using diverse techniques, in order to increase sequencing depth and limit assay-specific biases. Between about 0.8 and 9 billion PBMCs per donor were obtained by leukapheresis. Blood TCR repertoires of four to six healthy adults were deeply sequenced to estimate repertoire size and the extent of clonotype sharing between individuals. Points the paper makes about the study in general: Sampling was restricted to blood, and TCR repertoires in tissue are likely to differ from TCR repertoires in blood. Pairwise subsampling indicated that sequencing depth was expected to affect the degree of clonotype sharing among donors. The small number of donors limited the genetic and exposure-history diversity represented.

V and J lose 2 bases and 2 bases, and a span of 18 bases separates them. The CDR3 numbers 18 residues from cysteine through phenylalanine. Only the CDR3 region is kept as DNA, spanning 54 bases read in frame from base 1. CDR1 and CDR2 are drawn from the germline V gene: MDHEN, SYDVKM. Turning to this clone: Which antigen it targets is not known. There are no base qualities to consult, and no much larger clone falls within one base.

Healthy HIV-negative adults with no recently reported acute infections or vaccinations were included as donors. Only Caucasian adults living in Nashville, Tennessee, USA were represented among the donors. For unsorted samples, about 90 million PBMCs were counted and genomic DNA was extracted with the QIAamp DNA Blood Mini kit. After blood collection by leukapheresis, PBMCs were isolated using Ficoll-Histopaque density gradient centrifugation and then cryopreserved in the vapor phase of liquid nitrogen. TCR CDR3 regions were amplified from genomic DNA by multiplex PCR using the deep immunoSEQ assay. For each cell subset, the extracted genomic DNA was distributed evenly across all wells of several immunoSEQ 96-well plates, and each plate served as one replicate. For unsorted PBMC, 300 ng genomic DNA, equal to 25,000 to 35,000 T cell genomes, was loaded into each replicate PCR. Unsorted PBMC genomic DNA was sequenced across ten immunoSEQ deep assay plates. Purified libraries were measured with a Qubit 3.0 fluorometer, size-checked on a Bioanalyzer 2100, and measured again with the KAPA Library Quantification kit. Every immunoSEQ 96-well plate was sequenced on a dedicated single-read 150-cycle Illumina NextSeq 550 flow cell. Regarding the original processing steps: The immunoSEQ output contained only junctional sequences without quality scores, so filtering could not match that applied to full-length reads. To assign V/J genes and CDR3, sequences were annotated using PyIR, a Python wrapper for IgBLAST v1.9, with IMGT germline references. Reads were filtered out if the reads had weak V/J assignments (E-value above 1e-6), no CDR3, stop codons, out-of-frame junctions, or ambiguous translated residues. V3J clonotypes were defined by identical inferred V gene, J gene, and CDR3 amino acid sequence. Percentage overlap between repertoires was computed as shared unique clonotypes divided by the size of the smaller repertoire. Richness of each repertoire was evaluated using RTK rarefaction, the Chao1 estimator, and Recon v2.1 estimates of unobserved clonotypes. TCRdb limited this immuneACCESS table to in-frame rearrangements with V and J called. A share of clones is missing; checked studies link under half to unresolved V genes, and the rest is unexplained. V and J calls and clone size come straight from that table; D and trimming were deduced from the DNA. Across this sample there are some 500,000 clones, with around 80% seen only once. The ten largest clones capture 12% of the sample.

Sample: PBMCs. The sequence derives from a woman between 40 and 50 years old in good health. Some clones in this sample may be carry-over from other donors' samples. The chain is assembled from TRBV28 and TRBJ2-2; the D segment may tentatively be TRBD1 or TRBD2, each giving 5 matched bases. The sequence in DNA is TGTGCCAGCAGTTTACAAACGAGGGGCCAGAAAAACACCGGGGAGCTGTTTTTT. Translated, it reads CASSLQTRGQKNTGELFF.